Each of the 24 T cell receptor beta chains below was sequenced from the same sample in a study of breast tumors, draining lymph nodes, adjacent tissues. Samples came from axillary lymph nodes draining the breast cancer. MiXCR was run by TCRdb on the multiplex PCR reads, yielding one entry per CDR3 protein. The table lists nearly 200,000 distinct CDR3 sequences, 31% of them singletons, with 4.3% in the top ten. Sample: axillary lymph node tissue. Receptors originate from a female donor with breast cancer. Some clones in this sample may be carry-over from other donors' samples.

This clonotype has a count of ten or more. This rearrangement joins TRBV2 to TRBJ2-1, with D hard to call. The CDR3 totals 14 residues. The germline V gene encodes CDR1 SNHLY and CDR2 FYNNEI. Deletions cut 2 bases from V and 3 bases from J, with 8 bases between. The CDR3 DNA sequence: TGTGCCAGCAGTGAAACAAGAAACTACAATGAGCAGTTCTTC. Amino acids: CASSETRNYNEQFF.

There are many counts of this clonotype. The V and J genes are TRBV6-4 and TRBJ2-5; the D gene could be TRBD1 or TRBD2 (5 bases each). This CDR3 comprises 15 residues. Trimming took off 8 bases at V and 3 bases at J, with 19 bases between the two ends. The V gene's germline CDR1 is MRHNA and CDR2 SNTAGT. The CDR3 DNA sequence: TGTGCCAGCGGTACCGGGACGGCGGAAAAAGAGACCCAGTACTTC. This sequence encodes CASGTGTAEKETQYF.

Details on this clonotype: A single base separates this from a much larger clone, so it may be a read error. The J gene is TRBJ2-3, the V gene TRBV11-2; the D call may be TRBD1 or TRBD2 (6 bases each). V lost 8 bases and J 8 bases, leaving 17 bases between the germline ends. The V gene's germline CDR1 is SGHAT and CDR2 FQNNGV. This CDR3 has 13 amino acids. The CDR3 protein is CASSRGRGATQYF. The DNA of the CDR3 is TGTGCCAGCTCAAGAGGAAGGGGGGCTACGCAGTATTTT.

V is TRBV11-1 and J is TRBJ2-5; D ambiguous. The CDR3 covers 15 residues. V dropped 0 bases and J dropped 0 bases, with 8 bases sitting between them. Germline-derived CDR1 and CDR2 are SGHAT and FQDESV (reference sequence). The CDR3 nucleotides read TGTGCCAGCAGCTTAGCGCCGACGGACCAAGAGACCCAGTACTTC. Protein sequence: CASSLAPTDQETQYF. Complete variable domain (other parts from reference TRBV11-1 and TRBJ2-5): EAEVAQSPRYKITEKSQAVAFWCDPISGHATLYWYRQILGQGPELLVQFQDESVVDDSQLPKDRFSAERLKGVDSTLKIQPAELGDSAMYLCASSLAPTDQETQYFGPGTRLLVL.

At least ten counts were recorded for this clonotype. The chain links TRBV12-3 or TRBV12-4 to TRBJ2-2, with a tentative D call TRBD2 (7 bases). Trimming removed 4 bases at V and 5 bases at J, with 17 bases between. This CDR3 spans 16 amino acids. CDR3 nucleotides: TGTGCCAGCAGTTCGGGGGGCGGGAGCGGAACCGGGGAGCTGTTTTTT. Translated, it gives CASSSGGGSGTGELFF.

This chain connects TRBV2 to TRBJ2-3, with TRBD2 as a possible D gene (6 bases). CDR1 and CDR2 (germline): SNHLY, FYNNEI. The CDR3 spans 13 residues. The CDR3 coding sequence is TGTGCTAGTCCAATCCTAGCGCGAGATACGCAGTATTTT. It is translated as CASPILARDTQYF.

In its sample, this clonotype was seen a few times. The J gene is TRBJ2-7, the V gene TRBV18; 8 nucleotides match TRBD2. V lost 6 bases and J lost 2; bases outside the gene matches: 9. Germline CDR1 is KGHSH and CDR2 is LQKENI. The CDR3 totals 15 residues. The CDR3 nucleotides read TGTGCCAGCTCTACCAGTACTAGCGGCGCCTACGAGCAGTACTTC. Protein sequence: CASSTSTSGAYEQYF.

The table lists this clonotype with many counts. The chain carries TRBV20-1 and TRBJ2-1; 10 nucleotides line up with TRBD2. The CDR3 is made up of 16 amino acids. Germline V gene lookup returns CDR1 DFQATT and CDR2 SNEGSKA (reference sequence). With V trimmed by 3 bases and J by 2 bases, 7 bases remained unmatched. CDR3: CSASAAGTSAYNEQFF. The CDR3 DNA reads TGCAGTGCTAGTGCGGCCGGGACTAGCGCCTACAATGAGCAGTTCTTC.

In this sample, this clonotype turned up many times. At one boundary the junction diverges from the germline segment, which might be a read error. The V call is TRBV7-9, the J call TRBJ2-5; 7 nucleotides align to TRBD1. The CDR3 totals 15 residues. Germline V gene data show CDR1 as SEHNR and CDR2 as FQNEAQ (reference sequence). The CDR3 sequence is CASSLAKGASETQHF. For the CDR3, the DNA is TGTGCCAGCAGCTTAGCGAAGGGGGCTTCGGAGACCCAGCACTTC.

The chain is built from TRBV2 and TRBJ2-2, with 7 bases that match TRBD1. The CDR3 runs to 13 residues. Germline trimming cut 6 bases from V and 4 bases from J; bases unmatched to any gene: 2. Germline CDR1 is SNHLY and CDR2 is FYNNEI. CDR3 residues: CASRSGGTGELFF. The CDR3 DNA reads TGTGCCAGCAGGTCAGGGGGCACCGGGGAGCTGTTTTTT.

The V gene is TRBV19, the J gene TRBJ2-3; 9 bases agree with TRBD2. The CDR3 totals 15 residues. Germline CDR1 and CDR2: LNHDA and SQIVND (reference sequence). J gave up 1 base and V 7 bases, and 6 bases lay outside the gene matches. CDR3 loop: CASTSWTSGTDTQYF. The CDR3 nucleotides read TGTGCCAGTACCTCCTGGACTAGCGGCACAGATACGCAGTATTTT.

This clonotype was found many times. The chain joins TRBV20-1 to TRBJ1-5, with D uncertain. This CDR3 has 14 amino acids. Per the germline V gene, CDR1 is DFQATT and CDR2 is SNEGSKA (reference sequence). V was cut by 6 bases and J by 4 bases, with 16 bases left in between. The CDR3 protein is CSAYPGSSNQPQHF. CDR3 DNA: TGCAGTGCCTACCCCGGGTCCTCAAATCAGCCCCAGCATTTT.

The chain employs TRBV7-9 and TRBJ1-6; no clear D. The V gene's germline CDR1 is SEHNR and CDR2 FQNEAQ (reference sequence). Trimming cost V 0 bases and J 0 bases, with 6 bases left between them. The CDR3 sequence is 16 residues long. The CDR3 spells CASSLALCSYNSPLHF. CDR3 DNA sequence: TGTGCCAGCAGCTTAGCGCTGTGCTCCTATAATTCACCCCTCCACTTT.

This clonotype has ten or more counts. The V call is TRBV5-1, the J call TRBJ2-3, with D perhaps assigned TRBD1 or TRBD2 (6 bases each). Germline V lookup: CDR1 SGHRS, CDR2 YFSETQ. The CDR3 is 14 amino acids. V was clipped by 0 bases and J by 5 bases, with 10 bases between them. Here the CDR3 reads CASSLGGARDTQYF. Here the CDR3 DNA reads TGCGCCAGCAGCTTGGGGGGGGCCCGAGATACGCAGTATTTT.

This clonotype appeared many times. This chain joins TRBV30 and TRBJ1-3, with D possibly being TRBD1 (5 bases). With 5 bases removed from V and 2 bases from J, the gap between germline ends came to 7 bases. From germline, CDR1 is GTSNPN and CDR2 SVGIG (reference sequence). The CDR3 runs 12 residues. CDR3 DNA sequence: TGTGCCTGGGGGACGACTGGAAACACCATATATTTT. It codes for CAWGTTGNTIYF.

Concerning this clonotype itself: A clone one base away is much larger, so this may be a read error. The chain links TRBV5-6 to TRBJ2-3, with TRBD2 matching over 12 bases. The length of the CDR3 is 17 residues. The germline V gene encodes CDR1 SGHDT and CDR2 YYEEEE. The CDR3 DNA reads TGTGCCGGCAGCTCCTCCCTAGCGGGAGGGGGCACAGATACGCAGTATTTT. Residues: CAGSSSLAGGGTDTQYF. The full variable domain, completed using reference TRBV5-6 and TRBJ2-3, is DAGVTQSPTHLIKTRGQQVTLRCSPKSGHDTVSWYQQALGQGPQFIFQYYEEEERQRGNFPDRFSGHQFPNYSSELNVNALLLGDSALYLCAGSSSLAGGGTDTQYFGPGTRLTVL.

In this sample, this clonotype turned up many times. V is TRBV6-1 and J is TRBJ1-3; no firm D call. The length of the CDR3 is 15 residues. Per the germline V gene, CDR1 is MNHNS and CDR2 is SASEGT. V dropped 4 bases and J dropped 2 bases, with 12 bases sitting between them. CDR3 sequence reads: CASSGYVVAGNTIYF. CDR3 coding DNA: TGTGCCAGCAGTGGATACGTGGTAGCTGGAAACACCATATATTTT.

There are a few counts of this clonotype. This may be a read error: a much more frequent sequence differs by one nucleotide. The CDR3 loop reads CASSLKTVTNTGALFF. CDR3 DNA sequence: TGTGCCAGCAGCTTAAAAACAGTCACGAACACCGGGGCGCTGTTTTTT. The chain links TRBV9 to TRBJ2-2, with D perhaps assigned TRBD1 or TRBD2 (5 bases each). The germline CDR1 and CDR2 sequences are SGDLS and YYNGEE. The CDR3 spans 16 residues.

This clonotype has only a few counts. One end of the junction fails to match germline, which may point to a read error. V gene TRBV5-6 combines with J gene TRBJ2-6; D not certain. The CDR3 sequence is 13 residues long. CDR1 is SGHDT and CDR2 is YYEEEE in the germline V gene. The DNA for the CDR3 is TGTGCCAGCAGCTTACAACGGGTGAACACTGAAGCTTTC. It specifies CASSLQRVNTEAF.

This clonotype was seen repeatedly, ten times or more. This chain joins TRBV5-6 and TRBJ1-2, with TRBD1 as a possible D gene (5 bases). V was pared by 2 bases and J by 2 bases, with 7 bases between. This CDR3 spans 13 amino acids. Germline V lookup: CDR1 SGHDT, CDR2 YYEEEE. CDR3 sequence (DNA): TGTGCCAGCAGCTTTGGGGGGAACTATGGCTACACCTTC. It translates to CASSFGGNYGYTF.

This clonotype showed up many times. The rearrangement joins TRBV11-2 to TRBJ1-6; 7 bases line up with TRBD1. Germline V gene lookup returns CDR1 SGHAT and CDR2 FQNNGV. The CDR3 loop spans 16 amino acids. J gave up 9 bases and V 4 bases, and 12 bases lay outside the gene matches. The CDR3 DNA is TGTGCCAGCAGCTCTAATCTGGACAGGAGGAGTTCACCCCTCCACTTT. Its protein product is CASSSNLDRRSSPLHF.

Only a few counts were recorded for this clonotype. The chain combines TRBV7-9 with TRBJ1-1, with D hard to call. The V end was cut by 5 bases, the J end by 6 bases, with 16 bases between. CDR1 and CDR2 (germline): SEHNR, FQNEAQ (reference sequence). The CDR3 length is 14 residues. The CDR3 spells CASSPVLPGAEAFF. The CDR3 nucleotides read TGTGCCAGCAGCCCGGTCCTCCCCGGGGCTGAAGCTTTCTTT.

In DNA form, the CDR3 reads TGTGCCAGCAGTGAAGCGAGTGGAGGTGAAGCTTTCTTT. Residues: CASSEASGGEAFF. This chain joins TRBV2 and TRBJ1-1, with D hard to call. Germline V gene sequence: CDR1 SNHLY, CDR2 FYNNEI. CDR3 length: 13 amino acids. The V and J ends lost 0 bases and 7 bases respectively, with 9 bases between them.

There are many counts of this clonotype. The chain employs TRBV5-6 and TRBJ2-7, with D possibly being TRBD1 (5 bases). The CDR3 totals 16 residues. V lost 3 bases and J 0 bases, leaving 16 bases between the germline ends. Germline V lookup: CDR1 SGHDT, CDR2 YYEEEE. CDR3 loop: CASSSDLGVGSYEQYF. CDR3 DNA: TGTGCCAGCAGCTCCGACTTAGGGGTCGGCTCCTACGAGCAGTACTTC.